This T cell receptor (beta chain) was obtained from a study of siplizumab effects on memory and regulatory T cells. CDR3 length: 14 amino acids. Using immunoSEQ multiplex PCR, the repertoire was profiled, and TCRdb retains in-frame clones only, with some absent. The data hold around 86,000 clones, with approximately 95% observed a single time. The gene calls are TRBV21-1 and TRBJ2-7; TRBD2, the table's D call, lacks a check against the DNA. TRBV21-1 is a known pseudogene. The TCR was taken from a human donor in good health. The sequenced sample consisted of non-Treg CD4+ T cells sorted from blood. CDR3: CASSSFSGAYEQYF. In DNA form, the CDR3 reads TGTGCCAGCAGCAGTTTCAGCGGGGCCTACGAGCAGTACTTC.